This T cell receptor beta chain was recorded in a study of shared clonotypes between healthy human individuals. About the study: Researchers assigned three CD4 naive, three CD4 memory, two CD8 naive and one CD8 memory plate to each donor.

General study results and limits: For naive CD4 cells, roughly 5.5% of clonotypes were shared across a few donors. Clonotypes which were not shared had lower generation probabilities than clonotypes that all four donors shared.

A word on this clone: The antigen remains unidentified.

Splitting of each subset's genomic DNA was done evenly across several immunoSEQ plates. Libraries were prepared by immunoSEQ multiplex PCR; TCRdb keeps only in-frame clonotypes and omits some of them. This table holds about 2,200,000 clones, about 93% found once. CD45RO-negative, CCR7-positively selected cells formed the naive CD8 fraction, excluding terminally differentiated effector memory CD45RA+ cells. The CDR3 consists of 14 residues. Germline V gives CDR1 SQVTM, CDR2 ANQGSEA. J gave up 1 base and V 6 bases, and 4 bases lay outside the gene matches. The V and J genes are TRBV29-1 and TRBJ2-7; 12 nucleotides agree with TRBD2. Sample: naive CD8+ T cells from PBMCs. This sequence was found in a man between 18 and 35 years old in good health. Some clones in this sample may be carry-over from other donors' samples. CDR3 protein: CSVELAGGSYEQYF. For the CDR3, the DNA is TGCAGCGTCGAGCTAGCGGGAGGGTCCTACGAGCAGTACTTC.